This TCR beta chain was profiled in a study of tumor-infiltrating lymphocytes in localized non-small cell lung cancer. Whole-study results and caveats: No T-cell fraction difference was seen between IM1 and IM2 tumors. Higher tumor T cell infiltration than in uninvolved lung was supported by TCRbeta sequencing. TCR sequencing covered a subset of patients with enough tissue.

V was trimmed by 2 bases and J by 1 base, leaving 12 bases between them. The CDR3 spans 16 residues. CDR1 SGHVS and CDR2 FQNEAQ come from the germline V gene. Of note for this clone: Its antigen remains unidentified.

The data were produced by immunoSEQ multiplex PCR, yet TCRdb's version contains in-frame clones alone and is incomplete. The data contain 17,000 or so clones, roughly 80% of them singletons. The TCR originated in a human donor with non-small cell lung cancer. The rearrangement uses TRBV7-8 and TRBJ2-1; D gene uncertain. Specimen: lung tumor tissue. The CDR3 DNA sequence: TGTGCCAGCAGCTTATTACAGATTGGATCCTACAATGAGCAGTTCTTC. Encoded protein: CASSLLQIGSYNEQFF.